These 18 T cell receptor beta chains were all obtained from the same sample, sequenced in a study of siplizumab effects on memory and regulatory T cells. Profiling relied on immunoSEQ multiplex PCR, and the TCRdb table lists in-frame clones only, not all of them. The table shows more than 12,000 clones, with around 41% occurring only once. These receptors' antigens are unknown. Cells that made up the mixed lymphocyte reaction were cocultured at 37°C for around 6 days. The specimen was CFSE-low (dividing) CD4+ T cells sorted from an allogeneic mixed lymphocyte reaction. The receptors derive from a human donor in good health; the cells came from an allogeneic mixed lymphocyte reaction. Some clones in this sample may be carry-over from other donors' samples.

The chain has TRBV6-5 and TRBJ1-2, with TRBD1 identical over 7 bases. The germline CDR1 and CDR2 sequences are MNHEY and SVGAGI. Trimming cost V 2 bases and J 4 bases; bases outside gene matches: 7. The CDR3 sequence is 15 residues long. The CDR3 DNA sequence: TGTGCCAGCAGTTACCAGGGACAGCTGGGCTATGGCTACACCTTC. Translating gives CASSYQGQLGYGYTF.

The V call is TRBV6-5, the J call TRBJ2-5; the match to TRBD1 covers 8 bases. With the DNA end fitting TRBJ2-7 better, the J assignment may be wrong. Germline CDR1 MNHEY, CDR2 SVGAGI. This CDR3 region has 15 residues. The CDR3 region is CASSTAGTGTYEQYF. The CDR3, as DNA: TGTGCCAGCAGTACCGCCGGGACAGGAACCTACGAGCAGTACTTC.

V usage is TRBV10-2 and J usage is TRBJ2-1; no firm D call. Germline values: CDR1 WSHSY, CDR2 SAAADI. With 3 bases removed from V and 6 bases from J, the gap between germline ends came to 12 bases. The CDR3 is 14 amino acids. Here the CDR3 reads CASSEYPRFNEQFF. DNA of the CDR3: TGCGCCAGCAGTGAATACCCTAGATTCAATGAGCAGTTCTTC.

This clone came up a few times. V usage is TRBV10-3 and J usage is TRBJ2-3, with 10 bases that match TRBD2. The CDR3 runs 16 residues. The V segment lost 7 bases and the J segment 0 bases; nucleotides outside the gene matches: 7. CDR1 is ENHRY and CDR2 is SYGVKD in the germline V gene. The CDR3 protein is CAIIKTSGLSTDTQYF. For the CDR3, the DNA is TGTGCCATCATTAAGACTAGCGGGCTTAGCACAGATACGCAGTATTTT.

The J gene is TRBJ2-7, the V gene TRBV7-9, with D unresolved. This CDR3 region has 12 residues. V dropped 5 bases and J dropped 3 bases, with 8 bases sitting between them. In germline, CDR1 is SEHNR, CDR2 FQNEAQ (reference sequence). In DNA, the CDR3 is TGTGCCAGCAGCGGATCTGGCTACGAGCAGTACTTC. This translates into CASSGSGYEQYF.

Written as DNA, the CDR3 is TGTGCCATCAGTGAGTCGCGGCAGGCCTATCAGCCCCAGCATTTT. Its translation is CAISESRQAYQPQHF. The chain carries TRBV10-3 and TRBJ1-5; the D is unclear. V was cut by 0 bases and J by 5 bases, with 11 bases left in between. In germline, CDR1 is ENHRY, CDR2 SYGVKD. The CDR3 runs to 15 residues.

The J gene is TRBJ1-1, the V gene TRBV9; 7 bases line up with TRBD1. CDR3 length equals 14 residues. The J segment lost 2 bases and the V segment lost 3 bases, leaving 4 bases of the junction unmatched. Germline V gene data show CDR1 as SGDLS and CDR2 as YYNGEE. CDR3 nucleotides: TGTGCCAGCAGCGGCGGGACAGCCAACACTGAAGCTTTCTTT. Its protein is CASSGGTANTEAFF. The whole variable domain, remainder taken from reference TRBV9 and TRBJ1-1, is DSGVTQTPKHLITATGQRVTLRCSPRSGDLSVYWYQQSLDQGLQFLIQYYNGEERAKGNILERFSAQQFPDLHSELNLSSLELGDSALYFCASSGGTANTEAFFGQGTRLTVV.

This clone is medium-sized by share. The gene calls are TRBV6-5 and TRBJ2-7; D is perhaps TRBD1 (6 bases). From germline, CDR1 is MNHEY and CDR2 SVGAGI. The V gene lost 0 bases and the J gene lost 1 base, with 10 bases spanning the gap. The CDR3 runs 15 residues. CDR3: CASSYSSGQSYEQYF. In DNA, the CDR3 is TGTGCCAGCAGTTACTCGAGCGGACAGTCCTACGAGCAGTACTTC.

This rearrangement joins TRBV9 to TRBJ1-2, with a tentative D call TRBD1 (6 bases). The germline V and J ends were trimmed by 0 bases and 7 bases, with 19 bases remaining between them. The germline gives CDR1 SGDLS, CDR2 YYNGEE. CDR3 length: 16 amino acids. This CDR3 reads CASSVGARLGGGGYTF. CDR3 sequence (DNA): TGTGCCAGCAGCGTAGGTGCTAGGCTCGGAGGGGGTGGCTACACCTTC.

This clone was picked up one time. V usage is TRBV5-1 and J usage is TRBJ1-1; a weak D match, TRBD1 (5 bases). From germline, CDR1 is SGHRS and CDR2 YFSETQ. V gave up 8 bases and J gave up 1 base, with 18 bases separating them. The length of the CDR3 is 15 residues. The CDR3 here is CASRRGTGTNTEAFF. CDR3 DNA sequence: TGCGCCAGTCGGAGGGGTACAGGAACGAACACTGAAGCTTTCTTT.

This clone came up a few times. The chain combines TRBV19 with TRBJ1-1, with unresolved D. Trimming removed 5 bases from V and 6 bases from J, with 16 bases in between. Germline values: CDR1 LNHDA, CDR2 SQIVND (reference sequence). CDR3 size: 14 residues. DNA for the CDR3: TGTGCCAGTAGTCCACAGAACTTCCGGGCTGAAGCTTTCTTT. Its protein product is CASSPQNFRAEAFF.

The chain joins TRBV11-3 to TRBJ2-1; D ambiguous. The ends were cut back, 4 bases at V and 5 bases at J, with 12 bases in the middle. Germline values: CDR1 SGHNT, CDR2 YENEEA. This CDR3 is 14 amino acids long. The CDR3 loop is CASSSPGRNNEQFF. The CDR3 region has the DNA TGTGCCAGCAGCTCCCCGGGTCGGAACAATGAGCAGTTCTTC.

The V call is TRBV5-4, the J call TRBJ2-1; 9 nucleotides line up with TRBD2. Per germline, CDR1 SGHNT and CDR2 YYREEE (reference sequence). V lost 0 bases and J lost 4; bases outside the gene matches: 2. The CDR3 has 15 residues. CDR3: CASSLDLAGYNEQFF. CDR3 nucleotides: TGTGCCAGCAGCTTGGACCTAGCGGGATACAATGAGCAGTTCTTC. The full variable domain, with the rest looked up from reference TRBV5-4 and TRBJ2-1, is ETGVTQSPTHLIKTRGQQVTLRCSSQSGHNTVSWYQQALGQGPQFIFQYYREEENGRGNFPPRFSGLQFPNYSSELNVNALELDDSALYLCASSLDLAGYNEQFFGPGTRLTVL.

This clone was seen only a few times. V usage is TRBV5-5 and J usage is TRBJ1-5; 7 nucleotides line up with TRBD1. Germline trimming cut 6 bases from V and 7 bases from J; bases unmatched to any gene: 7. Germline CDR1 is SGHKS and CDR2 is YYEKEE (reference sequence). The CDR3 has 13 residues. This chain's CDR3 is CASTPDRRQPQHF. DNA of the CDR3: TGTGCCAGCACTCCGGACAGGAGGCAGCCCCAGCATTTT.

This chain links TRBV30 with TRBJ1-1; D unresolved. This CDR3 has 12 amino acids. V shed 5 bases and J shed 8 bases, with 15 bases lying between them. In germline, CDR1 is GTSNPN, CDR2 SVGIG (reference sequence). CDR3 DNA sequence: TGTGCCTGGGGTTCTAGGGTCATGGAAGCTTTCTTT. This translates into CAWGSRVMEAFF.

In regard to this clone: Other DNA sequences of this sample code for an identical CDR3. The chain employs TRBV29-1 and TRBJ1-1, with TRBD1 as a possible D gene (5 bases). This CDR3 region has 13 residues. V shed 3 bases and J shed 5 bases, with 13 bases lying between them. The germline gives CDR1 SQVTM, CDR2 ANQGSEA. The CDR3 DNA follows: TGCAGCGTTGATGGGGGAAGAAGGACTGAAGCTTTCTTT. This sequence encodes CSVDGGRRTEAFF.

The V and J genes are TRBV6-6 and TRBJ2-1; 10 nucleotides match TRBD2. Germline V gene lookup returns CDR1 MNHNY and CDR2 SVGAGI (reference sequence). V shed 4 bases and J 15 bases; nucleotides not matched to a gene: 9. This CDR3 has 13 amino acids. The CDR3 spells CASSLRLAGVLFF. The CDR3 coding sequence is TGTGCCAGCAGTTTACGGCTAGCGGGAGTTTTGTTCTTC.

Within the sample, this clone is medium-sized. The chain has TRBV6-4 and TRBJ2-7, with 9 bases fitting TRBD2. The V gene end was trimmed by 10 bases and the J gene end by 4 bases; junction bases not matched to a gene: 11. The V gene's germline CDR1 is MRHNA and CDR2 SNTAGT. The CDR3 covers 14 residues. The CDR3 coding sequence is TGTGCCATCCTTGTAGCGGGAGATCGGTACGAGCAGTACTTC. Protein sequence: CAILVAGDRYEQYF.